The 8 T cell receptor delta chains below all came from one sample that was sequenced in a study of γδ T cells in repeated Plasmodium falciparum infection. Flow sorting of PBMC yielded separate Vgamma9/Vdelta2+ and Vdelta2-negative gammadelta T cell populations for bulk repertoire analysis. TCRdb reapplied CATT to the multiplex PCR reads. The table shows under 65,000 delta-chain clones, with around 1.7% occurring only once. Material for sequencing was gamma-delta T cells from blood. The source of these receptors is a pool of human donors (malaria-infected and uninfected, not separated).

Of note for this clone: The protein that TCRdb holds for this DNA derives from a much larger clone and differs from the translated DNA at residue 13, which likely indicates a read error; the protein shown here is translated from the DNA. The rearrangement links TRDV3 to TRDJ1; TRDD2 aligns across 9 bases. Per germline, CDR1 TVYSNPD and CDR2 GDNSRS (reference sequence). The CDR3 has 22 amino acids. J gave up 1 base and V 1 base, and 28 bases lay outside the gene matches. The CDR3 bases are TGTGCCTTTACCTTATTTAACCTTCCTACAAGGGGGGTACGGGTCATCACCGATAAACTCATCTTT. Its translation: CAFTLFNLPTRGVRVITDKLIF.

This clone appeared a few times. This likely traces to a read error, being one base from a far larger clone. Other DNA sequences in this sample translate to the same CDR3. J is TRDJ1 and V is TRDV2; 10 positions agree with TRDD3. The CDR3 runs to 23 residues. The trim removed 5 bases at V and 2 bases at J, leaving 31 bases unmatched. Germline V gene sequence: CDR1 GEAIGNYY, CDR2 EKD. The CDR3 loop reads CACVVRGFGARVRLGDNTDKLIF. The CDR3 DNA is TGTGCCTGTGTAGTCCGAGGATTCGGGGCTAGGGTTCGGCTGGGGGATAATACCGATAAACTCATCTTT.

This clone was recorded a few times. A far larger clone is only one base removed, so a read error is likely. This specimen includes other DNA sequences encoding the same CDR3. The chain uses TRDV2 and TRDJ1; TRDD3 might be the D (6 bases). CDR1 is GEAIGNYY, CDR2 EKD, per germline. The CDR3 is 25 residues long. Trimming took 2 bases from V and 1 from J, leaving 43 bases between them. This chain's CDR3 is CACDKACVLPRYWASPLWGTDKLIF. The CDR3 bases are TGTGCCTGTGACAAGGCCTGTGTTCTCCCGAGGTACTGGGCCTCGCCCCTGTGGGGCACCGATAAACTCATCTTT.

This clone was counted many times. A read error likely explains why the TCRdb protein, taken from a much larger clone, differs from this DNA's translation at residue 12; the protein shown is translated from the DNA. J is TRDJ1 and V is TRDV3; D is possibly TRDD2 (6 bases). This CDR3 has 14 residues. CDR1 and CDR2 from the germline V gene are TVYSNPD and GDNSRS (reference sequence). The CDR3 here is CASAFRRYTDKPIF. CDR3 bases: TGTGCTTCGGCCTTCCGCAGATACACCGATAAACCCATCTTT.

In its sample, this clone was seen a few times. A read error likely explains why the TCRdb protein, taken from a much larger clone, differs from this DNA's translation at residue 5; the protein shown is translated from the DNA. The chain joins TRDV1 to TRDJ1, with 7 nucleotides matching TRDD3. TCRdb lists no J gene, so it was determined here by aligning the DNA to germline. This CDR3 is 19 amino acids long. Germline V gene sequence: CDR1 TSWWSYY, CDR2 QGS. J lost 4 bases, V lost 5 bases, and 22 bases had no gene match. CDR3 region: CALGKHKADWGARVDKLIF. In nucleotides, the CDR3 is TGTGCTCTTGGGAAACATAAGGCGGACTGGGGTGCTCGGGTCGATAAACTCATCTTT.

A remark on this clone: The protein recorded in TCRdb matches a much larger clone and deviates from this DNA's translation at residue 7, suggesting a read error; the protein here is obtained by translating the DNA. The chain joins TRDV1 to TRDJ1, with 10 positions matching TRDD3. The CDR3 runs 21 residues. Germline CDR1 reads TSWWSYY; CDR2 reads QGS. V was clipped by 1 base and J by 0 bases; unmatched bases: 17. CDR3 amino acids: CALGEHFAGTGGSLYTDKLIF. CDR3 sequence (DNA): TGTGCTCTTGGGGAACACTTCGCGGGCACTGGGGGATCCCTGTACACCGATAAACTCATCTTT.

This clone was detected a few times. Given a far larger clone just one base away, this is likely a sequencing read error. The sample carries other DNA sequences with the same CDR3. The chain carries TRDV2 and TRDJ1; D uncertain. This CDR3 is built from 18 residues. Germline loops: CDR1 GEAIGNYY, CDR2 EKD. V was pared by 3 bases and J by 0 bases, with 22 bases between. CDR3 amino acids: CACDPKSNPPVYTDKLIF. CDR3 nucleotide sequence: TGTGCCTGTGACCCTAAATCGAATCCCCCTGTGTACACCGATAAACTCATCTTT.

There are many counts of this clone. This likely traces to a read error, being one base from a far larger clone. Other nucleotide sequences from this sample produce the same CDR3. This chain links TRDV2 with TRDJ1; 9 bases map to TRDD3. Germline-derived CDR1 and CDR2 are GEAIGNYY and EKD. This CDR3 region has 15 residues. CDR3: CACEPLGDYTDKLIF. CDR3 DNA sequence: TGTGCCTGTGAGCCTCTGGGGGATTACACCGATAAGCTCATCTTT.